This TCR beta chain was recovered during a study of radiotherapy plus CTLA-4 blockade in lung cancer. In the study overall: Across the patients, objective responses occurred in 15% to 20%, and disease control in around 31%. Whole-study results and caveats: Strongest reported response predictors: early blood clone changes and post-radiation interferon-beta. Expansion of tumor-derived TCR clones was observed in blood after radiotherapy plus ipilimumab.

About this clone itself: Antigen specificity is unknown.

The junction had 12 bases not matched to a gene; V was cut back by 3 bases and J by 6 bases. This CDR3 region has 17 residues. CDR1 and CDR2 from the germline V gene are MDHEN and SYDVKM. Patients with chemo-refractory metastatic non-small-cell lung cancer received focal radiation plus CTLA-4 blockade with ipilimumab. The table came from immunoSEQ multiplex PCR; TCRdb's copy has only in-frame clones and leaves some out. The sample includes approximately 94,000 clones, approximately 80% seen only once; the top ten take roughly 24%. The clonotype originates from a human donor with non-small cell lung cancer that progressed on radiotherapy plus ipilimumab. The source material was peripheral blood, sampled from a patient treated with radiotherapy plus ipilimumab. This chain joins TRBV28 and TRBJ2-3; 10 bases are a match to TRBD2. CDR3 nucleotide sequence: TGTGCCAGCAGTTTTTCCAGCGGGAGGGCCAGGGCGGATACGCAGTATTTT. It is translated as CASSFSSGRARADTQYF.